This T cell receptor (beta chain) originates from a study of a mutant IDH1 vaccine in newly diagnosed glioma. Study details: The study started vaccination 4-6 weeks after radiotherapy alone, or with temozolomide cycles. Standard pretreatment was either radiotherapy, temozolomide, or, for most, radiochemotherapy with temozolomide.

Noted time point: week 5, during vaccination. Vaccination comprised doses that each held 300 ug of mutant IDH1 20-mer peptide, plus topical imiquimod. Here immunoSEQ multiplex PCR was the method, and the copy in TCRdb shows in-frame clones only, minus some. The data contain some 38,000 clones, about 84% of them seen just once; the ten biggest clones take up more than 5.5%. As regards this clone: Its specificity is not known.

This receptor was identified in a man in his forties with glioma. The sample consisted of PBMCs, taken from a glioma patient whose treatment included an IDH1 peptide vaccine.

In DNA form, the CDR3 reads TGTGCCAGCACCTCGGACTCATACGAGCAGTACTTC. Its protein product is CASTSDSYEQYF. The rearrangement uses TRBV6-6 and TRBJ2-7, with D possibly TRBD2 on 5 matching bases. V was shortened by 7 bases and J by 4 bases, with 11 bases between the two germline ends. Germline lookup yields CDR1 MNHNY and CDR2 SVGAGI (reference sequence). The CDR3 runs 12 residues.